This entry is about one T cell receptor beta chain. The sample originates from a study of shared clonotypes between healthy human individuals. Each of the donors was a healthy adult who was HIV-negative and had not had a recent acute infection or vaccination. Template for every sorted-subset replicate PCR totaled about 0.2 ug DNA, some 30,000 T cell genomes. TCRdb's copy holds only in-frame clones and misses some; the assay was immunoSEQ multiplex PCR. The repertoire includes hundreds of thousands of clones, 55% to 85% of them detected once, and around 1.8% sits in the top ten. The CDR3 runs 15 residues. CDR1 is MNHNS, CDR2 SASEGT, per germline. The trim removed 6 bases at V and 2 bases at J, leaving 3 bases unmatched.

The sequenced material came from memory CD4+ T cells sorted from blood. Subset: CD45RA-negative fraction. The chain has TRBV6-1 and TRBJ2-7, with 14 positions matching TRBD2. The clonotype comes from a woman under 40 in good health. The DNA of the CDR3 is TGTGCCAGCAGCTCGGGACTAGCGGGAGCCTACGAGCAGTACTTC. Translation: CASSSGLAGAYEQYF.